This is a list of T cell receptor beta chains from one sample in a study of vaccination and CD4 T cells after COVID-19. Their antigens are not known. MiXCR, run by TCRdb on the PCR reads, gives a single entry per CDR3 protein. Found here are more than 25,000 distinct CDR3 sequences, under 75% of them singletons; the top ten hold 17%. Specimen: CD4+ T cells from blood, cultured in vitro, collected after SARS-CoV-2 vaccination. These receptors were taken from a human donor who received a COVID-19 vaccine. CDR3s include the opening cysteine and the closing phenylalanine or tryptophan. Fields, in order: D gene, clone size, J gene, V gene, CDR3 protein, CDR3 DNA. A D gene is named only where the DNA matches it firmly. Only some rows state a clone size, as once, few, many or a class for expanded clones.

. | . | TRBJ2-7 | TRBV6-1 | CASSESRRLGEQYF | TGTGCCAGCAGTGAATCTCGGCGTTTGGGCGAGCAGTACTTC
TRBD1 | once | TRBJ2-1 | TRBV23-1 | CASSPRTGGPYSYNEQFF | TGCGCCAGCAGTCCTCGGACAGGGGGGCCCTACTCCTACAATGAGCAGTTCTTC
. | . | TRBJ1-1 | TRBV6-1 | CASSETRNTEAFF | TGTGCCAGCAGTGAAACACGGAACACTGAAGCTTTCTTT
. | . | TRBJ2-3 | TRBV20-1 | CSAWSTDTQYF | TGCAGTGCTTGGAGCACAGATACGCAGTATTTT
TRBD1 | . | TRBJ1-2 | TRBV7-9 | CASSAGQGRGYTF | TGTGCCAGCAGCGCAGGACAGGGGCGTGGCTACACCTTC
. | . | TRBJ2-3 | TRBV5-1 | CASSPTVNTDTQYF | TGCGCCAGCAGCCCGACAGTAAACACAGATACGCAGTATTTT
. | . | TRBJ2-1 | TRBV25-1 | CASSGGGQAPRSYNEQFF | TGTGCCAGCAGTGGGGGGGGACAGGCTCCCCGCTCCTACAATGAGCAGTTCTTC
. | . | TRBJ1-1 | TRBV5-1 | CASSSARGAFF | TGCGCCAGCAGTTCGGCCAGAGGAGCTTTCTTT
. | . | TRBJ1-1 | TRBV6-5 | CASSYSTDDGEAFF | TGTGCCAGCAGTTACTCGACGGACGACGGTGAAGCTTTCTTT
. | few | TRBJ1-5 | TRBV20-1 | CSARVLMGEGQPQHF | TGCAGTGCTAGAGTTCTCATGGGGGAGGGGCAGCCCCAGCATTTT
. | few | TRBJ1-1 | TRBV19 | CASSLNRDTEAFF | TGTGCCAGTAGTCTCAATCGAGACACTGAAGCTTTCTTT
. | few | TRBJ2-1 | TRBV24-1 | CATSDPGRLEQFF | TGTGCCACCAGTGACCCCGGACGGCTTGAGCAGTTCTTC
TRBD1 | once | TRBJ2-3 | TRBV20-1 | CSASGTGGGNTQYF | TGCAGTGCTAGCGGGACAGGCGGTGGGAATACGCAGTATTTT
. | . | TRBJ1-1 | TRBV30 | CAWNPWRATNTEAFF | TGTGCCTGGAACCCCTGGAGGGCGACGAACACTGAAGCTTTCTTT
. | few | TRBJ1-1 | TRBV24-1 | CATSDNMNTEAFF | TGTGCCACCAGTGATAATATGAACACTGAAGCTTTCTTT
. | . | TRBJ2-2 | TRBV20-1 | CSARDPGRARWTGELFF | TGCAGTGCTAGAGATCCAGGACGGGCACGGTGGACCGGGGAGCTGTTTTTT
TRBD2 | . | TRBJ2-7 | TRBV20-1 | CSAVTSGGLYEQYF | TGCAGTGCCGTGACTAGCGGGGGCCTGTACGAGCAGTACTTC
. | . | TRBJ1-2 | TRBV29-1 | CSVVVAGYGYTF | TGCAGCGTTGTCGTGGCAGGGTATGGCTACACCTTC
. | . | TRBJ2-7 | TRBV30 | CGSGVRYEQYF | TGTGGGTCGGGGGTTCGCTACGAGCAGTACTTC
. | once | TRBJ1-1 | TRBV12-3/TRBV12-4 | CASTRTNRDTEAFF | TGTGCCAGCACCCGAACTAACAGGGACACTGAAGCTTTCTTT
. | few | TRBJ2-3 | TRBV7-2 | CASSLDGWGETDTQYF | TGTGCCAGCAGCTTGGATGGTTGGGGAGAGACAGATACGCAGTATTTT
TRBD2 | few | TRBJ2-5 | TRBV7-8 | CASSLTGLAGQETQYF | TGTGCCAGCAGCTTAACGGGACTAGCGGGTCAAGAGACCCAGTACTTC
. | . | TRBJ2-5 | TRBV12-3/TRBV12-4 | CASSLKFSEVPGETQYF | TGTGCCAGCAGTTTAAAATTCTCGGAGGTCCCTGGAGAGACCCAGTACTTC
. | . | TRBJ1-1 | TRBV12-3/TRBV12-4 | CASSQTGLNTEAFF | TGTGCCAGCAGCCAAACAGGATTGAACACTGAAGCTTTCTTT
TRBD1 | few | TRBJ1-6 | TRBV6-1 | CASSEVRTGGSNSPLHF | TGTGCCAGCAGTGAAGTTCGGACAGGGGGCTCTAATTCACCCCTCCACTTT
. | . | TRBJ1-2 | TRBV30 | CAWSEGGYGYTF | TGTGCCTGGAGTGAAGGTGGCTATGGCTACACCTTC
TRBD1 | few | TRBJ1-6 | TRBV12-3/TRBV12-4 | CASRGQGNSPLHF | TGTGCCAGCAGGGGACAGGGGAATTCACCCCTCCACTTT
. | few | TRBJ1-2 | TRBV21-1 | CASSGQLNYGYTF | TGTGCCAGCAGCGGGCAGCTTAACTATGGCTACACCTTC
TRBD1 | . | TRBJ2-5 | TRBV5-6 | CASSPPGQIQETQYF | TGTGCCAGCAGCCCCCCGGGACAGATACAAGAGACCCAGTACTTC
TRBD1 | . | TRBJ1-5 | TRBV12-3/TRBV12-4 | CASSFGTANQPQHF | TGTGCCAGCAGTTTCGGGACAGCTAATCAGCCCCAGCATTTT
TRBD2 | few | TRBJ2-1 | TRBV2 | CASSVASGGEQFF | TGTGCCAGCAGTGTGGCTAGCGGGGGTGAGCAGTTCTTC
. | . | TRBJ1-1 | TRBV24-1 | CATSEQGHSNLNTEAFF | TGTGCCACCAGTGAACAGGGTCATTCTAACCTGAACACTGAAGCTTTCTTT
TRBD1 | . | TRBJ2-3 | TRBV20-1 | CSARDGTGGADTQYF | TGCAGTGCTAGAGATGGGACAGGGGGCGCAGATACGCAGTATTTT
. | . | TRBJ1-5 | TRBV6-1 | CASRDPGSNQPQHF | TGTGCCAGCAGGGACCCCGGGAGCAATCAGCCCCAGCATTTT
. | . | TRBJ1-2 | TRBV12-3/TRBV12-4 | CASSLAFGTGGYGYTF | TGTGCCAGCAGTTTAGCCTTTGGGACCGGCGGTTATGGCTACACCTTC
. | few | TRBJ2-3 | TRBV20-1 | CSAGDSREGGTDTQYF | TGCAGTGCTGGGGACTCAAGAGAGGGGGGCACAGATACGCAGTATTTT
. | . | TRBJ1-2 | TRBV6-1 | CASSEGGVGGASGYGYTF | TGTGCCAGCAGTGAAGGTGGGGTGGGGGGGGCGTCGGGTTATGGCTACACCTTC
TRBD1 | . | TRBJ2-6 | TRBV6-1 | CASSRWGDRAYSGANVLTF | TGTGCCAGCAGTCGCTGGGGGGACAGGGCTTACTCTGGGGCCAACGTCCTGACTTTC
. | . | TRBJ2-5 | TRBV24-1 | CATSDYGETQYF | TGTGCCACCAGTGATTACGGCGAGACCCAGTACTTC
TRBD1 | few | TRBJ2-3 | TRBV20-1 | CSARNRGGTDTQYF | TGCAGTGCTAGAAACAGGGGGGGCACAGATACGCAGTATTTT
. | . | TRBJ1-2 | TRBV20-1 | CSARRGYPYGYTF | TGCAGTGCTAGAAGGGGATACCCCTATGGCTACACCTTC
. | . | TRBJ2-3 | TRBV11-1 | CASSLNMASFDTQYF | TGTGCCAGCAGCTTAAATATGGCTAGCTTTGATACGCAGTATTTT
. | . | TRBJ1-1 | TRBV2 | CASSEGYRGRDTEAFF | TGTGCCAGCAGTGAAGGATACCGGGGCAGGGACACTGAAGCTTTCTTT
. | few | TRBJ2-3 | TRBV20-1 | CSARDAGLGGDTQYF | TGCAGTGCTAGAGATGCGGGGCTTGGGGGAGATACGCAGTATTTT
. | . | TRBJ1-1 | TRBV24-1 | CATSALSKQGPNTEAFF | TGTGCCACCAGTGCCCTGTCAAAACAGGGACCGAACACTGAAGCTTTCTTT
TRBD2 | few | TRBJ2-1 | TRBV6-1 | CASKSTSGGAGEQFF | TGTGCCAGCAAGTCGACTAGCGGGGGGGCCGGTGAGCAGTTCTTC
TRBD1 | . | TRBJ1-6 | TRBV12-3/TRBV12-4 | CASKPGQRNSPLHF | TGTGCCAGCAAACCGGGACAGCGAAATTCACCCCTCCACTTT
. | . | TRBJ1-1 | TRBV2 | CASYGAMNTEAFF | TGTGCCAGCTACGGGGCTATGAACACTGAAGCTTTCTTT
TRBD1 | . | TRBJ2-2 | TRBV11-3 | CASSLEVWGQGASSNTGELFF | TGTGCCAGCAGCTTAGAGGTCTGGGGACAGGGGGCTTCGTCGAACACCGGGGAGCTGTTTTTT